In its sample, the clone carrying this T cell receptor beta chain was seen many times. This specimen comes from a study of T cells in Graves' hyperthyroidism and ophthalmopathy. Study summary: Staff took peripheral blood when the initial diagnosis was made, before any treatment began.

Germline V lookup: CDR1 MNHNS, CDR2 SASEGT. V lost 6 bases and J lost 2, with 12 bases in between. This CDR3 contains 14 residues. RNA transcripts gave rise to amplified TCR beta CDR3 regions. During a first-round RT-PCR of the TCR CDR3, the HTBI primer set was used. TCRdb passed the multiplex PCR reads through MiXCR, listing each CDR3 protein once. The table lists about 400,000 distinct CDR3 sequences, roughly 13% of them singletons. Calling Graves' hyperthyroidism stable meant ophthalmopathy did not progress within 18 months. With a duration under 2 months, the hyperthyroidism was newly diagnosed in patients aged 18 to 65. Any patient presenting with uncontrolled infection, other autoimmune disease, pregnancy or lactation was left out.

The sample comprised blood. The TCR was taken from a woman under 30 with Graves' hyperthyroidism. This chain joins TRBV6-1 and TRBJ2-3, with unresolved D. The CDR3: CASRPSQPTDTQYF. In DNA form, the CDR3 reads TGTGCCAGCAGACCTTCGCAGCCCACAGATACGCAGTATTTT.